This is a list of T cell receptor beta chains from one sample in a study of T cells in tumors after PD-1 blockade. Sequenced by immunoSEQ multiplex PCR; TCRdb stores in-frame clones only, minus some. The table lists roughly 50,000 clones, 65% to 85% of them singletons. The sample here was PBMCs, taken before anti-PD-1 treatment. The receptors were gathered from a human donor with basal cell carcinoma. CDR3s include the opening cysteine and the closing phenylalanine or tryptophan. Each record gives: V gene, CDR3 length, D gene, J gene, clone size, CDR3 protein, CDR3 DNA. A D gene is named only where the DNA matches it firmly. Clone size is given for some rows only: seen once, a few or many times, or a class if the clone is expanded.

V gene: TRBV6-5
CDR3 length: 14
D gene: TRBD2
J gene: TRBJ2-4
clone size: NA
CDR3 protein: CASRPTSGVNIQYF
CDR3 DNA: TGTGCCAGCAGACCCACTAGCGGGGTAAACATTCAGTACTTC

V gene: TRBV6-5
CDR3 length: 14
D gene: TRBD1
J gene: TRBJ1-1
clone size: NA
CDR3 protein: CASRPTGGGTEAFF
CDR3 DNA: TGTGCCAGCAGGCCAACAGGGGGGGGAACTGAAGCTTTCTTT

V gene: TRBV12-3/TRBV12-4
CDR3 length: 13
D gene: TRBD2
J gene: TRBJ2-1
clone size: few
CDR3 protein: CASGLAGVDEQFF
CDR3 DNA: TGTGCCAGCGGGCTAGCGGGGGTTGATGAGCAGTTCTTC

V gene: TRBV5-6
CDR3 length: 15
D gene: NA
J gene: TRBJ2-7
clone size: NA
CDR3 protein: CASSIDRSSSYEQYF
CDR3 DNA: TGTGCCAGCAGTATAGACAGGAGCTCCTCCTACGAGCAGTACTTC

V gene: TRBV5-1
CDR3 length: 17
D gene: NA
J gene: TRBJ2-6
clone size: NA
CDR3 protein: CASSLGAAGAGANVLTF
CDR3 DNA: TGCGCCAGCAGCTTGGGCGCGGCAGGCGCTGGGGCCAACGTCCTGACTTTC

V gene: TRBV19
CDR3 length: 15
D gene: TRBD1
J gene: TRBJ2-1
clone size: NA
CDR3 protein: CATLGKGQGYNEQFF
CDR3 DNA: TGTGCCACCCTAGGCAAGGGACAGGGGTACAATGAGCAGTTCTTC

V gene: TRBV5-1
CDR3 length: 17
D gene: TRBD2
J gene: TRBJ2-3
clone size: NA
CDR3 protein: CASSPLTSGGPTDTQYF
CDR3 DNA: TGCGCCAGCAGCCCGCTGACTAGCGGGGGCCCCACAGATACGCAGTATTTT

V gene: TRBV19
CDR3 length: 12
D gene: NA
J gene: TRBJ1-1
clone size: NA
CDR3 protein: CASRQGSTEAFF
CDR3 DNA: TGTGCCAGTAGACAGGGTAGCACTGAAGCTTTCTTT

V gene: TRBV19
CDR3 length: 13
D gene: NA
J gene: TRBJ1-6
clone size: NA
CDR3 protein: CASSIPGNSPLHF
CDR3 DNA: TGTGCCAGTAGTATCCCCGGTAATTCACCCCTCCACTTT

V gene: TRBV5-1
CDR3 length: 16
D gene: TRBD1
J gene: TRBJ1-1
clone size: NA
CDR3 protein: CASSAGQGLRNTEAFF
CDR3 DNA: TGCGCCAGCAGCGCTGGACAGGGACTTAGGAACACTGAAGCTTTCTTT

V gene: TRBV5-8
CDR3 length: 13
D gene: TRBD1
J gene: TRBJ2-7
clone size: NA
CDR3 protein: CASGTDFSYEQYF
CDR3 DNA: TGTGCCAGCGGGACAGACTTCTCCTACGAGCAGTACTTC

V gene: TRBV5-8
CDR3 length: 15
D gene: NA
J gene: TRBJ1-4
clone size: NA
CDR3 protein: CASSPGQFRSGKVFF
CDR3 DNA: TGTGCCAGCAGCCCAGGACAATTTCGAAGTGGAAAGGTGTTTTTT

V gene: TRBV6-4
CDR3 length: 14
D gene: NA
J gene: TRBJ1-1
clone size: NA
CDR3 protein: CASSDFSDRRTLFF
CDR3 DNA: TGTGCCAGCAGTGACTTCTCGGACAGACGTACGTTGTTCTTT

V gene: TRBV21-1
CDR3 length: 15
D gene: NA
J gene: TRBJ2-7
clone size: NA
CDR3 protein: CASSFSDRCSYEQYF
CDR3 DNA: TGTGCCAGCAGTTTTTCCGACAGGTGCTCCTACGAGCAGTACTTC

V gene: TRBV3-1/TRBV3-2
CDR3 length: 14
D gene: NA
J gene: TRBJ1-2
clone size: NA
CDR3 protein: CASNQVGENYGYTF
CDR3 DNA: TGTGCCAGCAACCAAGTAGGAGAGAACTATGGCTACACCTTC

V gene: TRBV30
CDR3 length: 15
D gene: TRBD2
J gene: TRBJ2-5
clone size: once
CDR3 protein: CAWSLVTSGQETQYF
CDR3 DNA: TGTGCCTGGAGTCTGGTGACTAGCGGTCAAGAGACCCAGTACTTC

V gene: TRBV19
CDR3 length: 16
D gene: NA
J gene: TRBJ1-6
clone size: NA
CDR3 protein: CASRITGAFYNSPLHF
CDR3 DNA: TGTGCCAGTAGAATTACAGGAGCTTTTTATAATTCACCCCTCCACTTT

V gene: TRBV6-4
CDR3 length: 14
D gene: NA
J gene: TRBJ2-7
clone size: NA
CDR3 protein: CASSDVGSSYEQYF
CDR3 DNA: TGTGCCAGCAGTGACGTGGGTTCTTCCTACGAGCAGTACTTC

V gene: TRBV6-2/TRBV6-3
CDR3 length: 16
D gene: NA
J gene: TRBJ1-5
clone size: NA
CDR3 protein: CASSSAGTLSNQPQHF
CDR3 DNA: TGTGCCAGCAGTTCCGCCGGGACACTTAGCAATCAGCCCCAGCATTTT

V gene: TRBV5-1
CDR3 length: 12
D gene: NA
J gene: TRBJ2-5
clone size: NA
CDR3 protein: CASSLGVETQYF
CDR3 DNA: TGCGCCAGCAGCTTGGGTGTGGAGACCCAGTACTTC

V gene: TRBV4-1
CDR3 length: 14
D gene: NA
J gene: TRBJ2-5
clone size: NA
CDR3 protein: CASSPLGGRETQYF
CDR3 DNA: TGCGCCAGCAGCCCCCTTGGGGGTCGAGAGACCCAGTACTTC

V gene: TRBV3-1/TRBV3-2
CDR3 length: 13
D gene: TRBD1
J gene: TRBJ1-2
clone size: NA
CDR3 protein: CASSQGTGVGYTF
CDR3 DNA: TGTGCCAGCAGCCAAGGGACAGGGGTTGGCTACACCTTC

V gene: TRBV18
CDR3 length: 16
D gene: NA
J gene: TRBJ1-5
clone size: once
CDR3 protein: CASSPGRLDPVQPQHF
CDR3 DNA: TGTGCCAGCTCACCGGGACGACTTGACCCCGTTCAGCCCCAGCATTTT

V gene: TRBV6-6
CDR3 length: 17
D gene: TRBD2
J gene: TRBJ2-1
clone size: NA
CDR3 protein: CASSRTSGGSVYNEQFF
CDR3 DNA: TGTGCCAGCAGCCGAACTAGCGGGGGCTCCGTTTACAATGAGCAGTTCTTC

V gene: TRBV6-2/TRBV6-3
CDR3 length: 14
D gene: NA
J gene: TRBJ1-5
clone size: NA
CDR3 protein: CASSYHSSNQPQHF
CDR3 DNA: TGTGCCAGCAGTTATCACTCTAGCAATCAGCCCCAGCATTTT

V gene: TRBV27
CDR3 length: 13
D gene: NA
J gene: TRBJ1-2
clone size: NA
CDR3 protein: CASSPGRNYGYTF
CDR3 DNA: TGTGCCAGCAGCCCCGGACGGAACTATGGCTACACCTTC